A selection of T cell receptor beta chains follows, all from one sample in a study of CD8 T cells in Susac syndrome. TCRdb reprocessed the immunoSEQ multiplex PCR reads with MiXCR, giving one entry per CDR3 protein. There are roughly 140,000 distinct CDR3 sequences in the sample; roughly 96% occur only once, and 0.15% to 0.2% lies in the top ten. The sequenced sample was CD4+ T cells from PBMCs. The receptors were sampled from a human donor with Susac syndrome. Each CDR3 is given with its conserved first and last residue. The D gene is left open where the match is weak.

V gene,D gene,J gene,CDR3 length,CDR3 DNA,CDR3 protein
TRBV9,TRBD2,TRBJ2-3,13,TGTGCCAGCAACCCAGCGGGGGCAGATACGCAGTATTTT,CASNPAGADTQYF
TRBV4-1,TRBD2,TRBJ2-1,13,TGCGCCAGCAAGGTTACGGGGGGGGATGAGCAGTTCTTC,CASKVTGGDEQFF
TRBV20-1,.,TRBJ2-1,16,TGCAGTGCCGCGAGGTACGGAAGAAGGACCAACAATGAGCAGTTCTTC,CSAARYGRRTNNEQFF
TRBV29-1,.,TRBJ2-1,13,TGCAGCGTTGGTTCCGGACCCTACAATGAGCAGTTCTTC,CSVGSGPYNEQFF
TRBV29-1,.,TRBJ1-2,11,TGCAGCGCCGTTTTAGGTGATGGCTACACCTTC,CSAVLGDGYTF
TRBV12-3/TRBV12-4,TRBD1,TRBJ1-1,18,TGTGCCAGCAGTTTAGCGCAAAGGGGCACAGGGGTGAGCACTGAAGCTTTCTTT,CASSLAQRGTGVSTEAFF
TRBV25-1,.,TRBJ2-6,14,TGTGCCAGCAGTGAATCCGCTGGGGCCAACGTCCTGACTTTC,CASSESAGANVLTF
TRBV7-9,.,TRBJ1-2,14,TGTGCCAGCAGCTTAGATCAGGCGGTGGGTGGCTACACCTTC,CASSLDQAVGGYTF
TRBV3-1,.,TRBJ2-1,14,TGTGCCAGCAGCCAAGTATCCAGCTACAATGAGCAGTTCTTC,CASSQVSSYNEQFF
TRBV12-3/TRBV12-4,TRBD1,TRBJ1-2,14,TGTGCCAGCTACCTGGCCGGGACAGGATATGGCTACACCTTC,CASYLAGTGYGYTF
TRBV12-5,.,TRBJ2-6,15,TGTGCTAGTGGTTTTTGGTCTTCTGGGGCCAACGTCCTGACTTTC,CASGFWSSGANVLTF
TRBV15,TRBD2,TRBJ2-5,14,TGTGCCACCAGCACTGGGACTAACCAAGAGACCCAGTACTTC,CATSTGTNQETQYF
TRBV20-1,.,TRBJ2-5,13,TGCACCGCCGGGGCCTACCCCCAAGAGACCCAGTACTTC,CTAGAYPQETQYF
TRBV29-1,TRBD1,TRBJ2-4,13,TGCAGCGTTGACGGGACAGGACGAAACATTCAGTACTTC,CSVDGTGRNIQYF
TRBV2,.,TRBJ2-2,15,TGTGCCAGCAGTGAAGGGCTCAGCTGGACCGGGGAGCTGTTTTTT,CASSEGLSWTGELFF
TRBV15,.,TRBJ1-5,13,TGTGCCACCAGCACTTACAAAGATCAGCCCCAGCATTTT,CATSTYKDQPQHF